The text below deals with one TCR beta chain. The antigen is unknown. Trimming took 2 bases from V and 0 from J, leaving 9 bases between them. Per the germline V gene, CDR1 is SGHDT and CDR2 is YYEEEE. This CDR3 spans 14 amino acids. This specimen comes from a study of shared clonotypes between healthy human individuals. The assay was immunoSEQ multiplex PCR, and TCRdb's table has in-frame clones only and misses some. Of 1 million to 1.3 million clones detected, around 82% appear once; the ten largest clones hold 0.6% to 0.7%. The study drew all its donors from Caucasian adults living in Nashville, Tennessee. Points from the study as a whole: When compared with the clonotypes that were shared by all four sorted-subset donors, the non-shared clonotypes turned out to have lower generation probabilities. The researchers took only blood, and tissue repertoires probably look different.

The specimen sequenced was memory CD4+ T cells from PBMCs. Subset in this sample: CD45RA-negative fraction. The rearrangement joins TRBV5-6 to TRBJ2-7; D remains ambiguous. This TCR was sampled from a man younger than 30 in good health. Some clones in this sample may be carry-over from other donors' samples. The CDR3 region has the DNA TGTGCCAGCAGCTTCGGTAGGCTCTCCTACGAGCAGTACTTC. It is translated as CASSFGRLSYEQYF.